The rows below give T cell receptor beta chains drawn from one sample of a study of T cell responses to AZD1222 COVID-19 vaccine. Assay used: immunoSEQ multiplex PCR; TCRdb lists only in-frame clones, some missing. Seen here are 65,000 to 85,000 clones, under 90% observed once, and the top ten hold around 20%. Here the sequenced sample was peripheral blood, taken on day 0 of AZD1222 vaccination. The receptors here all came from an adult in good health. Both conserved end residues are trimmed from each CDR3.

TRBV5-6	11	TRBJ1-2	ASSPTLNYGYT
TRBV7-9	14	TRBJ1-1	ASSYRMTTMNTEAF
TRBV15	13	TRBJ2-3	ATSRERASTDTQY
TRBV9	12	TRBJ2-2	ASSVGQTTGELF
TRBV21-1	16	TRBJ1-4	ASRRTDRREATNEKLF
TRBV27	12	TRBJ1-2	ASSLQGGGYGYT
TRBV11-2	13	TRBJ1-2	ASSDRTGGGYGYT
TRBV6-5	13	TRBJ2-7	ASSYLGGGSYEQY
TRBV28	12	TRBJ1-1	ASRMDREQPEAF
TRBV21-1	10	TRBJ1-1	ASSKARGEAF
TRBV7-2	12	TRBJ1-2	ASSLGQLNYGYT
TRBV6-5	11	TRBJ1-1	ASGVGGNTEAF
TRBV27	9	TRBJ2-1	ASSQGAEQF
TRBV19	13	TRBJ1-2	ASSTPGRAHYGYT